This T cell receptor (beta chain) was observed in a study of T cell repertoires in cytomegalovirus infection (dated by TCRdb to between 2018 and 2021). Broadly, across the study: Alongside well-studied HLA-B-restricted epitopes, the peptide stimulations were aimed at recently identified HLA-C-restricted CMV epitopes, whose presentation resists viral immunomodulation. Because public TCR beta signatures pointed to carriage of CMV infection together with the matching HLA type, the HLA type of each donor mattered for the analysis.

Broader findings and caveats from the paper: In both this cohort and an independent approximately 350-donor cohort, the cumulative frequency of public TCR beta family members distinguished carriers of CMV infection plus the relevant HLA type. The ex vivo response was dominated by HLA-C-restricted CMV-specific TCR beta clonotypes, and the single most frequent clonotype in two of eight donors was supplied by these HLA-C-restricted clonotypes.

The instrument given in TCRdb is Illumina HiSeq 1500. TCRdb applied fastp at Q25 and MiXCR to the public reads, then kept only in-frame beta chains. Rows matching on CDR3 protein sequence are summarized as one entry with the most common DNA and genes. The sample profile shows more than 250,000 distinct CDR3 sequences; roughly 25% of them were found once. The top ten clones comprise 10% to 15% of the sample. For CDR1 and CDR2, the germline V gene lists MNHEY and SVGAGI. Trimming at the junction amounts to 6 bases on V and 5 bases on J, and the germline ends lie 10 bases apart. Its CDR3 holds 13 amino acids, cysteine through phenylalanine. The retained sequence is limited to the CDR3, 39 bases, with the frame set at the first base. What the treatment or condition label conveys for this sample: in vitro stimulation with specific CMV peptide epitopes to enrich CMV-specific T cells. This clonotype was counted a few times. Its antigen is unknown. Nothing much larger sits one base from this clone, and base qualities are not available.

Here the chain combines TRBV6-5 and TRBJ1-4; the D gene is unclear. This TCR came from a human donor in good health (CMV status not recorded). Some clones in this sample may be carry-over from other donors' samples. Sequenced here: cultured PBMCs, sampled from culture after CMV antigen stimulation. The CDR3 in this case is CASRPGLNEKLFF. Here is the DNA: TGTGCCAGCAGGCCGGGTTTAAATGAAAAACTGTTTTTT.